Shown below are 19 T cell receptor beta chains from a single sample sequenced in a study of T cell responses to AZD1222 COVID-19 vaccine. Using immunoSEQ multiplex PCR, the repertoire was profiled, and TCRdb retains in-frame clones only, with some absent. This table has some 150,000 clones, about 88% appearing once. The input for sequencing was peripheral blood, taken on day 0 of AZD1222 vaccination. These receptors all come from an adult in good health.

The V and J genes are TRBV11-2 and TRBJ2-1; tentative D call: TRBD1 (6 bases). The CDR3 consists of 15 residues. Trimming pared 1 base from V and 4 bases from J, leaving 11 bases between. Germline-derived CDR1 and CDR2 are SGHAT and FQNNGV. CDR3 coding DNA: TGTGCCAGCAGCTTAGGGGGGACAACATACAATGAGCAGTTCTTC. Its translation: CASSLGGTTYNEQFF.

This rearrangement joins TRBV11-1 to TRBJ1-4; D call uncertain. CDR1 SGHAT and CDR2 FQDESV come from the germline V gene (reference sequence). Trimming removed 0 bases at V and 0 bases at J, with 5 bases between. This CDR3 is built from 15 residues. The CDR3 sequence: CASSLAAATNEKLFF. DNA for the CDR3: TGTGCCAGCAGCTTAGCGGCAGCAACTAATGAAAAACTGTTTTTT.

The chain couples TRBV7-9 to TRBJ1-1; D not resolved. V was clipped by 5 bases and J by 1 base, with 8 bases between them. The length of the CDR3 is 13 residues. The germline CDR1 and CDR2 sequences are SEHNR and FQNEAQ (reference sequence). Here the CDR3 reads CASSGQPNTEAFF. Written as DNA, the CDR3 is TGTGCCAGCAGCGGGCAACCGAACACTGAAGCTTTCTTT.

The V gene is TRBV28, the J gene TRBJ1-2, with 9 nucleotides matching TRBD1. The V gene end was trimmed by 5 bases and the J gene end by 5 bases; junction bases not matched to a gene: 6. CDR1 and CDR2 from the germline V gene are MDHEN and SYDVKM. The CDR3 spans 14 residues. The CDR3 region has the DNA TGTGCCAGCAGTGAATCTGGGACAGGGTATGGCTACACCTTC. Its translation is CASSESGTGYGYTF.

The chain uses TRBV6-2 or TRBV6-3 and TRBJ2-4, with D perhaps matching TRBD1 (5 bases). CDR1 and CDR2 from the germline V gene are MNHEY and SVGEGT. V was clipped by 5 bases and J by 0 bases, with 14 bases between them. This CDR3 contains 16 residues. The CDR3 reads CASSPARQLAKNIQYF. The CDR3, as DNA: TGTGCCAGCAGTCCAGCTCGACAGCTAGCCAAAAACATTCAGTACTTC.

The chain recombines TRBV30 with TRBJ1-1; D remains ambiguous. CDR1 is GTSNPN and CDR2 is SVGIG in the germline V gene (reference sequence). The CDR3 extends over 11 amino acids. V lost 5 bases, J lost 3 bases, and 7 bases lay in between. CDR3 in DNA: TGTGCCTGGGCAAGGGACACTGAAGCTTTCTTT. Translated: CAWARDTEAFF.

The chain has TRBV6-1 and TRBJ1-5; possibly TRBD1 for D (6 bases). V was clipped by 1 base and J by 0 bases, with 10 bases between them. This CDR3 contains 16 residues. Germline V gives CDR1 MNHNS, CDR2 SASEGT. The CDR3 DNA reads as TGTGCCAGCAGTGAAGTCAGGGGACGTAGCAATCAGCCCCAGCATTTT. The encoded protein is CASSEVRGRSNQPQHF.

CDR3 amino acids: CASSLVDRNSPLHF. The CDR3 DNA reads TGTGCCAGCAGCTTAGTTGACCGTAATTCACCCCTCCACTTT. V usage is TRBV11-2 and J usage is TRBJ1-6; D is undetermined. V lost 1 base and J 6 bases, leaving 7 bases between the germline ends. CDR1 SGHAT and CDR2 FQNNGV come from the germline V gene. The CDR3 spans 14 residues.

This rearrangement joins TRBV4-1 to TRBJ2-2; weak D call: TRBD1 (7 bases). The CDR3 spans 15 residues. The V gene lost 4 bases and the J gene lost 0 bases, with 9 bases spanning the gap. The germline V gene has CDR1 MGHRA and CDR2 YSYEKL. CDR3 sequence: CASSRGTANTGELFF. CDR3 nucleotides: TGCGCCAGCAGCCGCGGGACAGCGAACACCGGGGAGCTGTTTTTT.

The rearrangement joins TRBV7-9 to TRBJ2-1; TRBD1 agrees at 8 bases. The CDR3 covers 15 residues. In germline, CDR1 is SEHNR, CDR2 FQNEAQ (reference sequence). The trim removed 1 base at V and 4 bases at J, leaving 3 bases unmatched. In DNA, the CDR3 is TGTGCCAGCAGCTTAGGACAGGGGACATACAATGAGCAGTTCTTC. Amino acids: CASSLGQGTYNEQFF.

This chain joins TRBV10-2 and TRBJ2-5, with D possibly being TRBD1 or TRBD2 (5 bases each). CDR3 length: 14 amino acids. Germline V gives CDR1 WSHSY, CDR2 SAAADI. V shed 2 bases and J shed 5 bases, with 12 bases lying between them. DNA for the CDR3: TGCGCCAGCAGTGAGGGGGACGGCCGGGAGACCCAGTACTTC. Translating gives CASSEGDGRETQYF.

The chain combines TRBV28 with TRBJ2-7, with TRBD1 matching over 7 bases. The trim removed 3 bases at V and 13 bases at J, leaving 9 bases unmatched. CDR3 length: 12 amino acids. Germline lookup yields CDR1 MDHEN and CDR2 SYDVKM. CDR3 sequence: CASSLATGNPYF. The CDR3 coding sequence is TGTGCCAGCAGTTTGGCGACAGGGAATCCCTACTTC.

The chain has TRBV7-6 and TRBJ1-1; 9 nucleotides align to TRBD1. After removal of 1 base from V and 1 base from J, the junction contained 4 bases not matched to a gene. This CDR3 region has 16 residues. The germline gives CDR1 SGHVS, CDR2 FNYEAQ. The CDR3 coding sequence is TGTGCCAGCAGCTTAGGACAGGGGGAGAGGAACACTGAAGCTTTCTTT. It encodes CASSLGQGERNTEAFF.

The V gene is TRBV18, the J gene TRBJ1-5; D is unresolved. The CDR3 is 13 residues long. Germline-derived CDR1 and CDR2 are KGHSH and LQKENI. Trimming took off 3 bases at V and 11 bases at J, with 14 bases between the two ends. The CDR3 DNA reads TGTGCCAGCTCACCTACGGCCTCCGAGGCCCAGCATTTT. Protein product: CASSPTASEAQHF.

V usage is TRBV7-8 and J usage is TRBJ2-7; 7 bases are a match to TRBD2. In germline, CDR1 is SGHVS, CDR2 FQNEAQ. After removal of 1 base from V and 1 base from J, the junction contained 1 base not matched to a gene. CDR3 length: 14 amino acids. CDR3 coding DNA: TGTGCCAGCAGCTTAGGGGGACTATCCTACGAGCAGTACGTC. This gives the protein CASSLGGLSYEQYV.

The rearrangement links TRBV6-1 to TRBJ1-6, with 7 bases lining up with TRBD1. After removal of 4 bases from V and 5 bases from J, the junction contained 8 bases not matched to a gene. The germline CDR1 and CDR2 sequences are MNHNS and SASEGT. The CDR3 is made up of 16 amino acids. The CDR3: CASSARQGLNNSPLHF. The CDR3 DNA is TGTGCCAGCAGTGCCCGACAGGGCTTGAATAATTCACCCCTCCACTTT.

The chain links TRBV2 to TRBJ1-1; D is perhaps TRBD1 (5 bases). The V and J ends lost 4 bases and 1 base respectively, with 13 bases between them. The CDR3 spans 15 residues. Germline CDR1 and CDR2: SNHLY and FYNNEI. The CDR3 is CASSGDLLPNTEAFF. CDR3 nucleotides: TGTGCCAGCAGTGGGGACCTTTTACCGAACACTGAAGCTTTCTTT.

V and J are TRBV3-1 (or the pseudogene TRBV3-2) and TRBJ1-6, with a possible D match to TRBD1 (5 bases). The ends were cut back, 1 base at V and 19 bases at J, with 14 bases in the middle. The CDR3 spans 12 residues. CDR1 is LGHDT and CDR2 is YNNKEL in the germline V gene (reference sequence). The CDR3 bases are TGTGCCAGCAGCCAAGCCCCCGGGGACCTTCACTTT. Protein sequence: CASSQAPGDLHF.

This chain's CDR3 is CASSADGGPYEQYF. DNA for the CDR3: TGTGCCAGCAGCGCCGACGGGGGTCCCTACGAGCAGTACTTC. V gene TRBV7-2 combines with J gene TRBJ2-7; D is possibly TRBD2 (6 bases). V dropped 5 bases and J dropped 2 bases, with 13 bases sitting between them. The CDR3 is made up of 14 amino acids. CDR1 and CDR2 (germline): SGHTA, FQGNSA. Drawing the rest from reference TRBV7-2 and TRBJ2-7, the complete variable domain is GAGVSQSPSNKVTEKGKDVELRCDPISGHTALYWYRQSLGQGLEFLIYFQGNSAPDKSGLPSDRFSAERTGGSVSTLTIQRTQQEDSAVYLCASSADGGPYEQYFGPGTRLTVT.